The clone carrying this T cell receptor beta chain was seen a single time. Its specificity is not known. Sequencing used immunoSEQ multiplex PCR; TCRdb keeps in-frame clones, though not all of them. Of about 150,000 clones listed, roughly 89% were seen once; the top ten hold 9%. This sample is drawn from a study of cytomegalovirus exposure and HLA in healthy donors. About the research overall: It was reported in a later analysis that the 120 or so validation repertoires used the same platform as the 650 to 800 first-cohort repertoires. Study conclusions and caveats: As confirmed in vitro, a few CMV-associated chains were specific for CMV antigens.

The donors belonged to the roughly 110-subject validation cohort, separate from the approximately 700-subject first cohort. The germline CDR1 and CDR2 sequences are SGHDT and YYEEEE. This CDR3 is 16 amino acids long. Germline trimming cut 3 bases from V and 0 bases from J; bases unmatched to any gene: 7. This clonotype was sampled from a woman aged 18-35 years in good health and CMV-seropositive. The sample taken for sequencing was PBMCs. V gene TRBV5-6 combines with J gene TRBJ2-7, with TRBD1 matching 9 bases. The CDR3 DNA sequence: TGTGCCAGCAGCTGGACAGGGGCCGCTGTCTCCTACGAGCAGTACTTC. Translating gives CASSWTGAAVSYEQYF.